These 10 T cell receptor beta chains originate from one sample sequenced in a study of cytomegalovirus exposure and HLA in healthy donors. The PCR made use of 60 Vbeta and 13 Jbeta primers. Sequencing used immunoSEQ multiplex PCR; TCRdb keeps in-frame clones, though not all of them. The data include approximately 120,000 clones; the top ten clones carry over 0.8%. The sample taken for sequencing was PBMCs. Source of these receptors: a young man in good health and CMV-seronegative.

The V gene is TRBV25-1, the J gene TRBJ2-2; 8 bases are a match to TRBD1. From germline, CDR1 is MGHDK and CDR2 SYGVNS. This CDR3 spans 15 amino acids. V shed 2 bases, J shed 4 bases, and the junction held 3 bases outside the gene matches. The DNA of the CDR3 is TGTGCCAGCAGTGAACACAGGGGGTTCACCGGGGAGCTGTTTTTT. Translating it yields CASSEHRGFTGELFF.

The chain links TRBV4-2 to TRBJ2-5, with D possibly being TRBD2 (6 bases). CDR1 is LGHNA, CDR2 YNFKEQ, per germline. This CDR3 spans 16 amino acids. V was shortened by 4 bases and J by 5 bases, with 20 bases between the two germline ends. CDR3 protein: CASSPKPGLTMETQYF. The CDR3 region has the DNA TGTGCCAGCAGCCCTAAGCCGGGACTCACAATGGAGACCCAGTACTTC.

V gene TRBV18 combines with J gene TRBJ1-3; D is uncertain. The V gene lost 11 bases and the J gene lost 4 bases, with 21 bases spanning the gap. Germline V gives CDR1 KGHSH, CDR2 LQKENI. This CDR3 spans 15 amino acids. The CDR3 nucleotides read TGTGCCTCTTACGGCACTGCTCTCGGGGGAAACACCATATATTTT. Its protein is CASYGTALGGNTIYF.

CDR3 sequence reads: CACSREDTGELFF. The CDR3 nucleotides are TGTGCCTGTTCGCGGGAGGACACCGGGGAGCTGTTTTTT. The chain combines TRBV30 with TRBJ2-2; 8 positions agree with TRBD2. The CDR3 contains 13 residues. Germline CDR1 reads GTSNPN; CDR2 reads SVGIG (reference sequence). Trimming cost V 6 bases and J 3 bases; bases outside gene matches: 3.

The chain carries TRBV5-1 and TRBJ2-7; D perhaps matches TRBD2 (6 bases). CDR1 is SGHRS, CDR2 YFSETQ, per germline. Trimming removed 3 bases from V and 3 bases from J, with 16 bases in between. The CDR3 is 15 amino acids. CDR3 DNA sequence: TGCGCCAGCAGCTGGATACCGGGAGCTAACTACGAGCAGTACTTC. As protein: CASSWIPGANYEQYF. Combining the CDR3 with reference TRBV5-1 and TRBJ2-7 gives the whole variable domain KAGVTQTPRYLIKTRGQQVTLSCSPISGHRSVSWYQQTPGQGLQFLFEYFSETQRNKGNFPGRFSGRQFSNSRSEMNVSTLELGDSALYLCASSWIPGANYEQYFGPGTRLTVT.

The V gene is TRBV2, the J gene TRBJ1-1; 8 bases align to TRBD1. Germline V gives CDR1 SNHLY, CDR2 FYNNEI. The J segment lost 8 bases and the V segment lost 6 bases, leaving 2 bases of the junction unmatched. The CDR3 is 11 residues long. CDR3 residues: CASSRQGEAFF. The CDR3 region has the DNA TGTGCCAGCAGCCGACAGGGGGAAGCTTTCTTT.

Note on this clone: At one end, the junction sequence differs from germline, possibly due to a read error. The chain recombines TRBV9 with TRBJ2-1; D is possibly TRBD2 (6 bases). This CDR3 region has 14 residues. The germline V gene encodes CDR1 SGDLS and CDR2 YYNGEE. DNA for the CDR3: TGTGCCGGCAGCCCCCCTGCTAGCGCGGGTGAGCAGTTCTTC. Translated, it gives CAGSPPASAGEQFF.

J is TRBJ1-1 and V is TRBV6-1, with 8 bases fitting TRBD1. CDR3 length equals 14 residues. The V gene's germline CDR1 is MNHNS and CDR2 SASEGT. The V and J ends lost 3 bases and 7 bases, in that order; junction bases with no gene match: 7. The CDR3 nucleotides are TGTGCCAGCAGTGATCAGGGGGCGTTAGGTGAAGCTTTCTTT. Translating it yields CASSDQGALGEAFF.

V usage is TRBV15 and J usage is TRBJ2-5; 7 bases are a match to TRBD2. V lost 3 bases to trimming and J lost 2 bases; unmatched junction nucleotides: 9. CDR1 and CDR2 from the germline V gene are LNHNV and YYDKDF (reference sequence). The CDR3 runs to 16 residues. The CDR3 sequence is CATSSQAGSLQETQYF. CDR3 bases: TGTGCCACCAGCAGCCAAGCGGGGAGTTTACAAGAGACCCAGTACTTC.

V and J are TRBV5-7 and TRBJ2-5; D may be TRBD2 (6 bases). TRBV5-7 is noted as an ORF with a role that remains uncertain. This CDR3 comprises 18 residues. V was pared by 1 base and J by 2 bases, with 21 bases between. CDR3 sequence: CASSLHNSASVKQETQYF. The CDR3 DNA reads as TGTGCCAGCAGCTTGCATAATTCGGCTAGCGTAAAGCAAGAGACCCAGTACTTC.